The 6 T cell receptor beta chains in this list originate from one sample, sequenced in a study of cytomegalovirus exposure and HLA in healthy donors. PCR was performed using 60 Vbeta and 13 Jbeta primers. The protocol was immunoSEQ multiplex PCR, while the TCRdb copy is restricted to in-frame clones and leaves out a portion. This repertoire shows about 110,000 clones, around 70% found once; its top ten account for 0.79%. The sequenced sample was PBMCs. Every receptor here comes from a boy aged 5-17 years in good health and CMV-seronegative.

The chain is built from TRBV6-6 and TRBJ1-5; TRBD1 aligns across 7 bases. With V trimmed by 6 bases and J by 10 bases, 15 bases remained unmatched. Germline-derived CDR1 and CDR2 are MNHNY and SVGAGI (reference sequence). The CDR3 consists of 15 residues. The CDR3 sequence is CASRYQQGISSPQHF. The DNA of the CDR3 is TGTGCCAGCAGATACCAACAGGGGATATCGAGCCCCCAGCATTTT.

The chain recombines TRBV6-5 with TRBJ1-1; D perhaps matches TRBD1 (6 bases). The V gene lost 2 bases and the J gene lost 4 bases, with 11 bases spanning the gap. Germline CDR1 MNHEY, CDR2 SVGAGI. The CDR3 is 14 residues long. The CDR3 bases are TGTGCCAGCAGTTACGCAGGACAGTCCACTGAAGCTTTCTTT. Amino acid sequence: CASSYAGQSTEAFF.

This clone was seen a handful of times. This chain links TRBV5-1 with TRBJ1-2; D perhaps matches TRBD1 (5 bases). V was pared by 4 bases and J by 2 bases, with 9 bases between. Germline V gene sequence: CDR1 SGHRS, CDR2 YFSETQ. The CDR3 runs to 13 residues. The CDR3 is CASSTRQNYGYTF. The CDR3 DNA reads TGCGCCAGCAGCACCAGACAGAACTATGGCTACACCTTC.

The chain employs TRBV5-6 and TRBJ1-2; D perhaps matches TRBD1 (6 bases). The CDR3 length is 13 residues. Trimming removed 5 bases at V and 6 bases at J, with 14 bases between. From germline, CDR1 is SGHDT and CDR2 YYEEEE. CDR3 sequence: CASRITGNHGYTF. DNA of the CDR3: TGTGCCAGCAGGATAACAGGGAACCATGGCTACACCTTC.

This clone was detected only a few times. The V gene is TRBV11-2, the J gene TRBJ2-7; the D is unclear. The V end lost 0 bases, the J end lost 12 bases, and 15 bases lay between the germline ends. CDR3 length: 13 amino acids. The germline CDR1 and CDR2 sequences are SGHAT and FQNNGV. The CDR3, as DNA: TGTGCCAGCAGCTTAGAGATGGGCCCCTTTGCGTACTTC. Amino acid sequence: CASSLEMGPFAYF.

This clone was detected only a few times. This chain connects TRBV10-1 to TRBJ2-5; 10 bases match TRBD1. Trimming took 6 bases from V and 4 from J; bases not matched to a gene: 14. CDR3 length: 17 residues. CDR1 WNHNN and CDR2 SYGVQD come from the germline V gene (reference sequence). CDR3 DNA: TGCGCCAGCAGAGCCATCTTGGACAGGGGGTGGGGAGAGACCCAGTACTTC. Translating gives CASRAILDRGWGETQYF.